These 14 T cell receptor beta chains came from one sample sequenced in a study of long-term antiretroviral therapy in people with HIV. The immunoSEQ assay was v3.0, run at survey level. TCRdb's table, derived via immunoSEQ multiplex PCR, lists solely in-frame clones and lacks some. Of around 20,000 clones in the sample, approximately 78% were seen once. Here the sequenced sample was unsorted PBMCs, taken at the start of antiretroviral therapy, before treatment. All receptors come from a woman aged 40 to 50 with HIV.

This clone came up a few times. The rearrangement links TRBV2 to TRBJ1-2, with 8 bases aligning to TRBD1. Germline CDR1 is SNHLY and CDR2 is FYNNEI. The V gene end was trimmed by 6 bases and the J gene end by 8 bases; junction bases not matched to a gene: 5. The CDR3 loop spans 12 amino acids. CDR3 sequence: CASRQGVGGYTF. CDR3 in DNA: TGTGCCAGCAGACAGGGGGTCGGCGGCTACACCTTC.

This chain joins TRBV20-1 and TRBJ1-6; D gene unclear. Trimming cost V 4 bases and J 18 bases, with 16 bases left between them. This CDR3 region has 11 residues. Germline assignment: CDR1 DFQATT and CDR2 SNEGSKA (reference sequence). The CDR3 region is CSANLGDKCHF. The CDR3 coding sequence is TGCAGTGCTAACCTAGGAGACAAGTGCCACTTT.

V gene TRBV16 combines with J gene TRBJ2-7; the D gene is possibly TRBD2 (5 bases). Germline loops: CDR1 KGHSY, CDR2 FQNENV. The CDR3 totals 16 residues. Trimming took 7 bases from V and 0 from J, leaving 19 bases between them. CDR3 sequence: CASTPRFGESSYEQYF. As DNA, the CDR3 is TGTGCCAGCACACCCCGGTTTGGGGAGAGCTCCTACGAGCAGTACTTC.

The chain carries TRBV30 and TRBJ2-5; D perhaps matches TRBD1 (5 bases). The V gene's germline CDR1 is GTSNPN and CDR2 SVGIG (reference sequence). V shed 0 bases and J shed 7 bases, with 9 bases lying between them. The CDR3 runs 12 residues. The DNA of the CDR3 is TGTGCCTGGAGTGTCAGGGAAGCGACCCAGTACTTC. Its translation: CAWSVREATQYF. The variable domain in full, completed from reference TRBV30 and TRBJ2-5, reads SQTIHQWPATLVQPVGSPLSLECTVEGTSNPNLYWYRQAAGRGLQLLFYSVGIGQISSEVPQNLSASRPQDRQFILSSKKLLLSDSGFYLCAWSVREATQYFGPGTRLLVL.

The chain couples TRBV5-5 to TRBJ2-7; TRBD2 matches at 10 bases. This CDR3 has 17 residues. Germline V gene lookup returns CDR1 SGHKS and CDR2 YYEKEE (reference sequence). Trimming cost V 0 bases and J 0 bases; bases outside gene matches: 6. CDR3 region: CASSLGPLAGNSYEQYF. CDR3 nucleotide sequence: TGTGCCAGCAGCTTGGGTCCACTAGCGGGGAACTCCTACGAGCAGTACTTC.

CDR3 protein: CASSPPSRNTEAFF. The DNA for the CDR3 is TGTGCCAGCAGTCCCCCCAGCAGGAACACTGAAGCTTTCTTT. The chain uses TRBV6-5 and TRBJ1-1; D not resolved. The germline V and J ends were trimmed by 5 bases and 1 base, with 11 bases remaining between them. Germline V CDR1 and CDR2: MNHEY, SVGAGI. CDR3 length equals 14 residues.

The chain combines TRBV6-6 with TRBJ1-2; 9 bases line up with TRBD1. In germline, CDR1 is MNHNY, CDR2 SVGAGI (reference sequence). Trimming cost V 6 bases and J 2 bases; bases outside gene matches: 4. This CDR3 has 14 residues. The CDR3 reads CASSFGQGNYGYTF. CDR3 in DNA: TGTGCCAGCAGCTTCGGACAGGGGAACTATGGCTACACCTTC.

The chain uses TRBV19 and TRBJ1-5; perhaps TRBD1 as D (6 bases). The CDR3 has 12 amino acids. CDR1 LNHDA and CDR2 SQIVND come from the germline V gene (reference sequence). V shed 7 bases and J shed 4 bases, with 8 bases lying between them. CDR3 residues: CASKQGNQPQHF. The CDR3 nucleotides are TGTGCCAGTAAACAGGGTAATCAGCCCCAGCATTTT.

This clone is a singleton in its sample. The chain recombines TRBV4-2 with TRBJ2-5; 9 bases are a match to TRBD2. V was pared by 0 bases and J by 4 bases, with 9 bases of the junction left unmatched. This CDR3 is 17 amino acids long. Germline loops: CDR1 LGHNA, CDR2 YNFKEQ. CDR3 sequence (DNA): TGTGCCAGCAGCCAAGATGTCGCGCGGGGGGGCCGAGAGACCCAGTACTTC. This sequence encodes CASSQDVARGGRETQYF.

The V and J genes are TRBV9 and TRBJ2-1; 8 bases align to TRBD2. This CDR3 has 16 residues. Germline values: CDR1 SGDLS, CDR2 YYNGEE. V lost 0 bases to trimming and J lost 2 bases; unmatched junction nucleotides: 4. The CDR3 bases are TGTGCCAGCAGCGTAGATGTAGCGGGGACCTACAATGAGCAGTTCTTC. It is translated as CASSVDVAGTYNEQFF.

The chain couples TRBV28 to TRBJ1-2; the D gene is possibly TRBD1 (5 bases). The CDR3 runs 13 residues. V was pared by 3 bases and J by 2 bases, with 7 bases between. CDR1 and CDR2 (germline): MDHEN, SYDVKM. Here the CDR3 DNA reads TGTGCCAGCAGTTTGGGGGGGAACTATGGCTACACCTTC. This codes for CASSLGGNYGYTF.

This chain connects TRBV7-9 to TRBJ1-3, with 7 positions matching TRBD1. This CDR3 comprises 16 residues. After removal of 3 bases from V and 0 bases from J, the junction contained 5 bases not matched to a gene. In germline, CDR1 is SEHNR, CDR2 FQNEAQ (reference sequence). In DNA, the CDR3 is TGTGCCAGCAGCTTGGGACAGTCCGGCTCTGGAAACACCATATATTTT. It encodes CASSLGQSGSGNTIYF.

CDR3 region: CASSHLDQGEYGYTF. The CDR3 bases are TGTGCCAGCAGTCACCTGGACCAGGGGGAATATGGCTACACCTTC. The chain couples TRBV6-6 to TRBJ1-2, with 7 positions matching TRBD1. The trim removed 5 bases at V and 5 bases at J, leaving 11 bases unmatched. The CDR3 has 15 residues. CDR1 and CDR2 (germline): MNHNY, SVGAGI (reference sequence).

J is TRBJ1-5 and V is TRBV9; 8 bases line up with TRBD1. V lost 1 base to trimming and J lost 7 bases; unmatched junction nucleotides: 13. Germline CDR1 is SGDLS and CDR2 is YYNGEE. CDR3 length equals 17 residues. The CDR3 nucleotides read TGTGCCAGCAGCGTAAGGCGTAGACAGGGGAGTATGCAGCCCCAGCATTTT. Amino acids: CASSVRRRQGSMQPQHF.